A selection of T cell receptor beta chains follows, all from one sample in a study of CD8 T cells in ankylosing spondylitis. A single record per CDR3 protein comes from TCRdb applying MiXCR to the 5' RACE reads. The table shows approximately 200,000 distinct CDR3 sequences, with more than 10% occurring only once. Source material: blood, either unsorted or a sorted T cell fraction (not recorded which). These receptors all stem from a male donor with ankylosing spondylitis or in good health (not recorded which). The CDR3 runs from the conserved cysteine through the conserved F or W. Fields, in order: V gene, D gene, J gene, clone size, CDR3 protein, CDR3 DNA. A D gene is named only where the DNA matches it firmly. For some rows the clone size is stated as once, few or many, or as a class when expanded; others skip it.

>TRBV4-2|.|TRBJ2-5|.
CASSQEKGGGETQYF
TGTGCCAGCAGCCAAGAGAAGGGAGGAGGAGAGACCCAGTACTTC
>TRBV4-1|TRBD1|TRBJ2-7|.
CASRLGQGAYEQYF
TGCGCCAGCAGACTTGGACAGGGGGCCTACGAGCAGTACTTC
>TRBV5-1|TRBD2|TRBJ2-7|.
CASRTGTSGTYEQYF
TGCGCCAGCAGGACCGGGACTAGCGGGACCTACGAGCAGTACTTC
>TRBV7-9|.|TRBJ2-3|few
CASSLAGAGVSTDTQYF
TGTGCCAGCAGCTTAGCTGGGGCGGGCGTGAGCACAGATACGCAGTATTTT
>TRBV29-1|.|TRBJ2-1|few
CSVAPPGLNYNEQFF
TGCAGCGTTGCCCCGCCGGGACTGAATTACAATGAGCAGTTCTTC
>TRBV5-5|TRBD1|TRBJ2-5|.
CASRQGQGKETQYF
TGTGCCAGCAGGCAGGGACAGGGAAAAGAGACCCAGTACTTC
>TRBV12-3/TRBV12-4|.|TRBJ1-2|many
CASSGRLYGYTF
TGTGCCAGCAGTGGACGGTTATATGGCTACACCTTC
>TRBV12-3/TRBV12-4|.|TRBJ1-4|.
CASTGEATNEKLFF
TGTGCCAGCACCGGGGAGGCAACTAATGAAAAACTGTTTTTT
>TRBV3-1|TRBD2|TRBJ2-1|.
CASSSRSSGRYDEQFF
TGTGCCAGCAGCTCCCGGAGTAGCGGGAGATATGATGAGCAGTTCTTC
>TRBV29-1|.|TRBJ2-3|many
CSGRGRDTDTQYF
TGCAGCGGCCGGGGCCGGGATACAGATACGCAGTATTTT
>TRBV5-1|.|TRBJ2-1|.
CASSFFGGKGNKQFF
TGCGCCAGCAGCTTCTTTGGGGGCAAGGGGAATAAGCAGTTCTTC
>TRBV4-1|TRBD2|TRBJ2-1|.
CASSPRGLAGVSSYNEQFF
TGCGCCAGCAGCCCACGGGGACTAGCGGGAGTGTCCTCCTACAATGAGCAGTTCTTC
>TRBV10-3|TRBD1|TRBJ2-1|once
CAISESVGGGQVPLHEQFF
TGTGCCATCAGTGAGTCGGTAGGTGGGGGACAGGTCCCCTTACATGAGCAGTTCTTC
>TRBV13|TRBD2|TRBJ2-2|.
CASSLGDSGRANTGELFF
TGTGCCAGCAGCTTAGGGGATAGCGGGAGGGCGAACACCGGGGAGCTGTTTTTT
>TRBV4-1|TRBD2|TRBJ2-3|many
CASSHVQGLADTDTQYF
TGCGCCAGCAGCCACGTACAGGGACTAGCGGACACAGATACGCAGTATTTT
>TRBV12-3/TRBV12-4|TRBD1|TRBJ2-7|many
CASFITGVSSEQYF
TGTGCCAGTTTTATTACAGGGGTTTCGTCCGAGCAGTACTTC
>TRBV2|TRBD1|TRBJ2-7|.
CASSEFGTGYSYEQYF
TGTGCCAGCAGTGAATTTGGGACAGGGTATTCCTACGAGCAGTACTTC
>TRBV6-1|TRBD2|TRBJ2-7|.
CASSPTAGGVHEQYF
TGTGCCAGCAGTCCGACAGCGGGAGGAGTGCACGAGCAGTACTTC
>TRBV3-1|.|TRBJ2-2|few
CASSLRDFLTGELFF
TGTGCCAGCAGCCTCCGGGACTTTCTCACCGGGGAGCTGTTTTTT
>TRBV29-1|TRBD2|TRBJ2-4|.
CSVTGTSGSNLAKNIQYF
TGCAGCGTAACCGGGACTAGCGGGAGTAATCTAGCCAAAAACATTCAGTACTTC
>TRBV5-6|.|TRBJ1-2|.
CASSSRHLLLFGGGYTF
TGTGCCAGCAGCTCCCGACACCTCCTCCTATTCGGGGGTGGCTACACCTTC
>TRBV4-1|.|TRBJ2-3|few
CASSQPGLGEPKDTQYF
TGCGCCAGCAGCCAACCGGGACTTGGGGAACCGAAAGATACGCAGTATTTT
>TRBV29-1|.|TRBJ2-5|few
CSVTQETQYF
TGCAGCGTTACCCAAGAGACCCAGTACTTC
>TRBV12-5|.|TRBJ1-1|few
CASGPLETLEAFF
TGTGCTAGTGGTCCCCTGGAGACCCTTGAAGCTTTCTTT
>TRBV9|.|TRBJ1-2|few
CASSPQGTEDYGYTF
TGTGCCAGCAGCCCCCAAGGGACGGAGGACTATGGCTACACCTTC
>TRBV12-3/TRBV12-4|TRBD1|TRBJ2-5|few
CASSLWGQEETQYF
TGTGCCAGCAGTTTATGGGGACAGGAAGAGACCCAGTACTTC
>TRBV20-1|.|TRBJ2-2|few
CSASPRGNTGELFF
TGCAGTGCTAGTCCCAGGGGGAACACCGGGGAGCTGTTTTTT
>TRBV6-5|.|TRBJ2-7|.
CASSYVDGDSYEQYF
TGTGCCAGCAGTTACGTCGACGGAGACTCCTACGAGCAGTACTTC
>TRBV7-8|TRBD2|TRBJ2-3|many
CASSLEVLAGLDTQYF
TGTGCCAGCAGCTTAGAAGTACTAGCGGGTTTAGATACGCAGTATTTT
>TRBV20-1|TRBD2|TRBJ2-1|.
CSARDLAGAYNEQFF
TGCAGTGCTAGAGATTTAGCGGGCGCCTACAATGAGCAGTTCTTC
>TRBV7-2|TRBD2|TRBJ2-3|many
CASSPTSGPSDTQYF
TGTGCCAGCAGCCCCACTAGCGGGCCTTCAGATACGCAGTATTTT
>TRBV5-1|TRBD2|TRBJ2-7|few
CASSPLPGLAYEQYF
TGCGCCAGCAGTCCCTTACCGGGACTAGCCTACGAGCAGTACTTC
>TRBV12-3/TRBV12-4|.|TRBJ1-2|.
CASSSTGDYGYTF
TGTGCCAGCAGTTCCACAGGAGACTATGGCTACACCTTC
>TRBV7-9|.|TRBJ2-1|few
CASSHPTGYYNEQFF
TGTGCCAGCAGCCATCCGACAGGCTACTACAATGAGCAGTTCTTC
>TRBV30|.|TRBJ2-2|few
CAWSPNEALNTGELFF
TGTGCCTGGAGTCCCAACGAGGCACTGAACACCGGGGAGCTGTTTTTT
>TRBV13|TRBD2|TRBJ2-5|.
CASGLAGAPQETQYF
TGTGCCAGCGGTCTAGCGGGGGCTCCTCAAGAGACCCAGTACTTC
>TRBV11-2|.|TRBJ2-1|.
CASSLEEGMTYNEQFF
TGTGCCAGCAGCTTAGAGGAGGGGATGACCTACAATGAGCAGTTCTTC
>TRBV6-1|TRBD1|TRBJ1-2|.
CASTPASGTGIYTF
TGTGCCAGCACTCCTGCGAGCGGGACAGGGATCTACACCTTC
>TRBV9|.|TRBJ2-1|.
CASSVARDLPYNEQFF
TGTGCCAGCAGCGTAGCACGGGACCTGCCCTACAATGAGCAGTTCTTC
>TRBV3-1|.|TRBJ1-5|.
CASSQDGSEGPQHF
TGTGCCAGCAGCCAAGATGGGAGTGAGGGGCCCCAGCATTTT
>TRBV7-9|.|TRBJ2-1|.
CASSSGASSYNEQFF
TGTGCCAGCAGCTCCGGGGCCAGCTCCTACAATGAGCAGTTCTTC
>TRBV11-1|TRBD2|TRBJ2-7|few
CASSRGGRLSGSSYEQYF
TGTGCCAGCAGCCGGGGGGGGAGATTGAGCGGTAGCTCCTACGAGCAGTACTTC